This is a list of T cell receptor beta chains from one sample in a study of blood T cell repertoires in COVID-19. The repertoire was sequenced with immunoSEQ multiplex PCR; TCRdb's copy has only in-frame clones and lacks some. The data show around 230,000 clones, roughly four fifths seen once. Sequencing input: PBMCs or T cells enriched from blood (not recorded which). The receptors originated from a man aged 40-49 years who had recovered from COVID-19. The CDR3 runs from the conserved cysteine through the conserved F or W.

length: 12
V: TRBV30
J: TRBJ2-3
CDR3: CAHGEQSRTQYF

length: 15
V: TRBV5-8
J: TRBJ1-1
CDR3: CASSPDRGGGTEAFF

length: 17
V: TRBV5-1
J: TRBJ2-1
CDR3: CASSPGLAGSSYNEQFF

length: 12
V: TRBV15
J: TRBJ1-2
CDR3: CATSSRNYGYTF

length: 15
V: TRBV4-1
J: TRBJ1-6
CDR3: CASSQEWASGSPLHF

length: 13
V: TRBV6-5
J: TRBJ1-2
CDR3: CASLSGGASGYTF

length: 14
V: TRBV23-1
J: TRBJ1-1
CDR3: CASGTVDGNTEAFF

length: 15
V: TRBV7-6
J: TRBJ1-2
CDR3: CASSLQIGGSYGYTF

length: 14
V: TRBV27
J: TRBJ2-7
CDR3: CASSPGLAWYEQYF

length: 16
V: TRBV5-1
J: TRBJ2-6
CDR3: CASSLVGSSGANVLTF

length: 14
V: TRBV19
J: TRBJ2-7
CDR3: CASSSGGLGYEQYF

length: 13
V: TRBV5-4
J: TRBJ2-3
CDR3: CASSFLGADTQYF

length: 17
V: TRBV25-1
J: TRBJ2-2
CDR3: CASSDPTAGAPTGELFF

length: 14
V: TRBV9
J: TRBJ2-2
CDR3: CASSVAGGVRELFF

length: 15
V: TRBV23-1
J: TRBJ1-6
CDR3: CASDHRKTMCSPLHF

length: 14
V: TRBV14
J: TRBJ2-7
CDR3: CASSYSGGTYEQYF

length: 14
V: TRBV5-4
J: TRBJ1-2
CDR3: CASSLDRRSYGYTF

length: 12
V: TRBV2
J: TRBJ1-1
CDR3: CASTRGDTEAFF

length: 20
V: TRBV30
J: TRBJ2-2
CDR3: CAWSHIAGGQARRDTGELFF

length: 21
V: TRBV21-1
J: TRBJ2-4
CDR3: CASSKSDRVKCEDLAKNIQYF

length: 15
V: TRBV5-4
J: TRBJ1-4
CDR3: CASSLAGSRNEKLFF

length: 12
V: TRBV11-2
J: TRBJ2-1
CDR3: CASSLAEDEQFF

length: 13
V: TRBV28
J: TRBJ2-7
CDR3: CASSLVSSYEQYF

length: 15
V: TRBV2
J: TRBJ2-7
CDR3: CASSGARDNSYEQYF

length: 15
V: TRBV10-3
J: TRBJ2-7
CDR3: CAISEVASGTYEQYF

length: 15
V: TRBV27
J: TRBJ2-2
CDR3: CASTPSGRYTGELFF